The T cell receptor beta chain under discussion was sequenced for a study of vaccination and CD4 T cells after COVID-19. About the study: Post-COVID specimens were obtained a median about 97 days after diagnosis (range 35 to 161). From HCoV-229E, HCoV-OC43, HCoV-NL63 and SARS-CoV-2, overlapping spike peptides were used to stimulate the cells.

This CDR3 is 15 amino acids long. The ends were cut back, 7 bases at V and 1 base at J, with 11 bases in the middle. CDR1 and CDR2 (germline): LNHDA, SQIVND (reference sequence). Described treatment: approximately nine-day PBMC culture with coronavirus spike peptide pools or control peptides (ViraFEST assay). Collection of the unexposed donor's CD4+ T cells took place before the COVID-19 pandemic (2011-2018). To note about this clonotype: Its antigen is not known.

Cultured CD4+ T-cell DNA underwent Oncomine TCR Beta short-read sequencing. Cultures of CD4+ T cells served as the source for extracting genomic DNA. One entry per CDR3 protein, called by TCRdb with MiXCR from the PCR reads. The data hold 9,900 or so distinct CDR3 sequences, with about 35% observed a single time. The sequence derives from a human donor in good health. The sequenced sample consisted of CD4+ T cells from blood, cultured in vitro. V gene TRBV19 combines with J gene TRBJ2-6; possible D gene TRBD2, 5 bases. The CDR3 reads CASIGLESGANVLTF. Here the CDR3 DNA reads TGTGCCAGTATCGGACTGGAGTCTGGGGCCAACGTCCTGACTTTC.